This T cell receptor beta chain stems from a study of T cell repertoires in cytomegalovirus infection. Remarks on this clonotype: Its antigen is undetermined.

From the reads, TCRdb called clonotypes with MiXCR, one entry per CDR3 protein. The sample yields around 900,000 distinct CDR3 sequences, around 31% seen once. The CDR3 totals 13 residues. V lost 7 bases and J lost 5, with 14 bases in between. Germline V lookup: CDR1 LNHDA, CDR2 SQIVND (reference sequence). Specimen: cultured CD8+ T cells from PBMCs, collected from culture after CMV antigen stimulation. This chain connects TRBV19 to TRBJ1-2; possibly TRBD1 for D (6 bases). This TCR derives from a human donor in good health (CMV status not recorded). Some clones in this sample may be carry-over from other donors' samples. CDR3 nucleotide sequence: TGTGCCAGTACCGCGAGGGGGAGTTATGGCTACACCTTC. It encodes CASTARGSYGYTF.